This TCR beta chain was recovered during a study of control samples from healthy donors and cancer patients. V lost 2 bases and J 4 bases, leaving 14 bases between the germline ends. Germline CDR1 SGHAT, CDR2 FQDESV (reference sequence). The CDR3 totals 15 residues. The repertoire was sequenced with immunoSEQ multiplex PCR; TCRdb's copy has only in-frame clones and lacks some. This table has approximately 150,000 clones, about 91% appearing once. The sequence was obtained from a young man in good health. Sequencing used blood. The chain has TRBV11-1 and TRBJ1-1; tentative D call: TRBD1 (6 bases). The CDR3 spells CASSLQGQEVTEAFF. The CDR3 DNA reads TGTGCCAGCAGCTTACAGGGGCAGGAAGTCACTGAAGCTTTCTTT. Complete variable domain (other parts from reference TRBV11-1 and TRBJ1-1): EAEVAQSPRYKITEKSQAVAFWCDPISGHATLYWYRQILGQGPELLVQFQDESVVDDSQLPKDRFSAERLKGVDSTLKIQPAELGDSAMYLCASSLQGQEVTEAFFGQGTRLTVV.